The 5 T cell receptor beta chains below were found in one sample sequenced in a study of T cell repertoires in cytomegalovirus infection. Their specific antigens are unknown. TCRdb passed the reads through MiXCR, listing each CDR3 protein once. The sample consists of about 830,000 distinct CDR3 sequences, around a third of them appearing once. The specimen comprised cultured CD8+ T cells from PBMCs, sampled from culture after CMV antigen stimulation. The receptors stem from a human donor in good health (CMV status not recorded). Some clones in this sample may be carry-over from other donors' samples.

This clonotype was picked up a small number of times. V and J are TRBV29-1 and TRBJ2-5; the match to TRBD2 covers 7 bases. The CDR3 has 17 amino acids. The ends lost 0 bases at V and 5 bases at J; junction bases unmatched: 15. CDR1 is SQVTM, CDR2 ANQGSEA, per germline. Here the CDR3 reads CSVEDYPGEGREETQYF. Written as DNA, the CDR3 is TGCAGCGTTGAAGATTACCCCGGGGAGGGAAGGGAGGAGACCCAGTACTTC.

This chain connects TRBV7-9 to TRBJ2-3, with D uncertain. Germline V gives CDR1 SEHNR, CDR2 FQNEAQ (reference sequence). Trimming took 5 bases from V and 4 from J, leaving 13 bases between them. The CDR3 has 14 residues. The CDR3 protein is CASSESLDSDTQYF. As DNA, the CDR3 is TGTGCCAGCAGCGAAAGCCTGGATTCAGATACGCAGTATTTT.

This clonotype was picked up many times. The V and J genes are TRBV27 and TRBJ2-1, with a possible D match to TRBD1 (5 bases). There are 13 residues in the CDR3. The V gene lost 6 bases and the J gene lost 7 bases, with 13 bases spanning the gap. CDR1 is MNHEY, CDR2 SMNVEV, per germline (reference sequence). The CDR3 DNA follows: TGTGCCAGCAGCTTAGGGCAGGGTAATGAGCAGTTCTTC. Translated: CASSLGQGNEQFF.

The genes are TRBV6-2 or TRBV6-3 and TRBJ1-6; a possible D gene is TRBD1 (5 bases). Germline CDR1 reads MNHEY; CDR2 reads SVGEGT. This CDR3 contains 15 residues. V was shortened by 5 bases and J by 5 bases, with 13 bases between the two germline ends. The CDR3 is CASSRLDTNNSPLHF. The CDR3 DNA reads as TGTGCCAGCAGTCGATTGGACACGAATAATTCACCCCTCCACTTT.

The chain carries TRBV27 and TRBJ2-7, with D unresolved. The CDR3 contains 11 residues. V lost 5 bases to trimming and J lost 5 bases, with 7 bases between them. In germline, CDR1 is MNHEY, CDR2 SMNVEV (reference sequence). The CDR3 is CASSPPHEQYV. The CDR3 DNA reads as TGTGCCAGCAGTCCCCCTCACGAGCAGTACGTC.